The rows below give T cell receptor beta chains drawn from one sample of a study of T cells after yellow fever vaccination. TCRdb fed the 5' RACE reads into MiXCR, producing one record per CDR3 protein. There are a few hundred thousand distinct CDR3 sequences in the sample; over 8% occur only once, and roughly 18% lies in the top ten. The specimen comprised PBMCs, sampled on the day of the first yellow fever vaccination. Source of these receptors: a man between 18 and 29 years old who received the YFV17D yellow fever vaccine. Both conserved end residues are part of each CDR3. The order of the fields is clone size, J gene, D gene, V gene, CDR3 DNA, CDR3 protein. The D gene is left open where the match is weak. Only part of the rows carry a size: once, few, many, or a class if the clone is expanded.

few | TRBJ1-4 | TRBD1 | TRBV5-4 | TGTGCCAGCAGTCTTCTGGGACAGGCTACGAGGGCCACTAATGAAAAACTGTTTTTT | CASSLLGQATRATNEKLFF
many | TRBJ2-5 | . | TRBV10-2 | TGCGCCAGCAGTGAAGGCGGGGGCCTCCAAGAGACCCAGTACTTC | CASSEGGGLQETQYF
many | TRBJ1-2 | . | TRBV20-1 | TGCAGTGCTTTTCCAAACCCCGGGACCAACTATGGCTACACCTTC | CSAFPNPGTNYGYTF
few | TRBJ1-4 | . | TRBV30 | TGTGCCTGGAGTGTACGGAGAGGTGAAAAACTGTTTTTT | CAWSVRRGEKLFF
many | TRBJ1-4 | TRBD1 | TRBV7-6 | TGTGCCAGCAGCCCGTCGCAGGGGGCTTCGCAGGAAAAACTGTTTTTT | CASSPSQGASQEKLFF
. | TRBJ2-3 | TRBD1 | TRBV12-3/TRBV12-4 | TGTGCCAGCAGTTTAGCGCTCGGGACAGGGGGTAAGGCAGATACGCAGTATTTT | CASSLALGTGGKADTQYF
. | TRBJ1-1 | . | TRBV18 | TGTGCCAGCTCACCTACCGGCCTGGCAGGGGCCACTGAAGCTTTCTTT | CASSPTGLAGATEAFF
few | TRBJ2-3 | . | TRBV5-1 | TGCGCCAGCAGCTTGAATGGACAAGTACCAGCCACAGATACGCAGTATTTT | CASSLNGQVPATDTQYF
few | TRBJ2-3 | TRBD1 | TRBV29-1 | TGCAGCGTGGACCGGACAGGTCATAGCACAGATACGCAGTATTTT | CSVDRTGHSTDTQYF
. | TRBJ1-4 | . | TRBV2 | TGTGCCAGTTACCCGGGACCGATCGATGAAAAACTGTTTTTT | CASYPGPIDEKLFF
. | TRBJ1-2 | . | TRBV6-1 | TGTGCCAGCGCCCCCGCTGTCGGGACTTATGGCTACACCTTC | CASAPAVGTYGYTF
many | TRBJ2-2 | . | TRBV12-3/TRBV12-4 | TGTGCCAGCAGTTTCAGGGGTTTCGGGGAGCTGTTTTTT | CASSFRGFGELFF
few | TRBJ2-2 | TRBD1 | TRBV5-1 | TGCGCCAGCAGCTTGGGCATAGAGACAGGGTACACCGGGGAGCTGTTTTTT | CASSLGIETGYTGELFF
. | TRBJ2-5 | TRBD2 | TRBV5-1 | TGCGCCAGCAGCTTCCGGGGGACTACCATGCCAGAGACCCAGTACTTC | CASSFRGTTMPETQYF
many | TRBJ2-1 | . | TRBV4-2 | TGTGCCAGCAGCCAAACCCAACTGAACAATGAGCAGTTCTTC | CASSQTQLNNEQFF
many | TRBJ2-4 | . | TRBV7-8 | TGTGCCAGCAGCTTAGGGGGGGATCCCATTCAGTACTTC | CASSLGGDPIQYF
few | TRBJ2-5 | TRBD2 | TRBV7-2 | TGTGCCAGCAGCTTAATTGGAATAGCGGGGCAAGAGACCCAGTACTTC | CASSLIGIAGQETQYF
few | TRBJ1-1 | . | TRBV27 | TGTGCCAGCAGTTTAAGTCCGGGATCGAGTACTGAAGCTTTCTTT | CASSLSPGSSTEAFF
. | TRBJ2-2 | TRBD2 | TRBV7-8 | TGTGCCAGCAGCTCCTATGGGGGGGCGAACACCGGGGAGCTGTTTTTT | CASSSYGGANTGELFF
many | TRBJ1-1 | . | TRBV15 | TGTGCCACCAGCTCAGGGCCCCTGTCGGATGCTTTCTTT | CATSSGPLSDAFF
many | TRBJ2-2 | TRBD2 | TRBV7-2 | TGTGCCAGCAGCTTTAGCGGGGCGACCGGGGAGCTGTTTTTT | CASSFSGATGELFF
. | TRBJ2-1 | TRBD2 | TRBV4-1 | TGCGCCAGCAGCCACCCGAGCGGGGGGGCCTATGAGCAGTTCTTC | CASSHPSGGAYEQFF
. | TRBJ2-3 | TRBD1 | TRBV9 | TGTGCCAGCAGCGAGGGACAGGGATTGGATACGCAGTATTTT | CASSEGQGLDTQYF
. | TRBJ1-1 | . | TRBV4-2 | TGTGCCAGCAGCCAAGATCTGGGCAGGGGAGGAACTGAAGCTTTCTTT | CASSQDLGRGGTEAFF
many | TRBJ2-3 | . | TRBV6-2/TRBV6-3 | TGTGCCAGCAGCCAGACCACAGATACGCAGTATTTT | CASSQTTDTQYF
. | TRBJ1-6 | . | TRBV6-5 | TGTGCCAGCAGTTACGACTCCTATAATTCACCCCTCCACTTT | CASSYDSYNSPLHF
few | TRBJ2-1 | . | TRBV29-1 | TGCAGCGTTGTAAAAGGCGGAGCGGGCCCCTCGGGTGAGCAGTTCTTC | CSVVKGGAGPSGEQFF
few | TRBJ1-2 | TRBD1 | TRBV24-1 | TGTGCCACCAGTGATTCCCAGGGGGATAGTGGCTACACCTTC | CATSDSQGDSGYTF
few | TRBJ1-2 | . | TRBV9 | TGTGCCAGCAGCGTAGGTCCCGGGAAGAGGTATGGCTACACCTTC | CASSVGPGKRYGYTF